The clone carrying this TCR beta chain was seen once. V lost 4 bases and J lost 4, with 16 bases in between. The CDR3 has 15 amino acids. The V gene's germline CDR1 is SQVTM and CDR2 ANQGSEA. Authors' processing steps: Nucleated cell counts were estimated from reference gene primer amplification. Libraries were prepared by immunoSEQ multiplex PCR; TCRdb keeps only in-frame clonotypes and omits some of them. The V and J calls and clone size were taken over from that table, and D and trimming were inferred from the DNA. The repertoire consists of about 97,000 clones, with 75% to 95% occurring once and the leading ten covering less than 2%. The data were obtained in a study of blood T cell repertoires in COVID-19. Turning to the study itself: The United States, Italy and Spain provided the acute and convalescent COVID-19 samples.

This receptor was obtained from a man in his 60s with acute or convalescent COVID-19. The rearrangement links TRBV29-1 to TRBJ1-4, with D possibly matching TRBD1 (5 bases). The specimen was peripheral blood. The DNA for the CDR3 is TGCAGCGTTGGACTCTTGGGGGAGGATAATGAAAAACTGTTTTTT. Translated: CSVGLLGEDNEKLFF.